This is a list of T cell receptor beta chains from one sample in a study of blood T cells in healthy people across ages. TCRdb ran MiXCR on the 5' RACE reads and lists one entry per CDR3 protein. Here the sample spans around 1,000,000 distinct CDR3 sequences, under 30% being singletons. This sample also belongs to another study, concerning T cells of mothers and their children.

Sequencing was done on a sample of blood. These receptors were taken from a girl aged 2-10 years in good health. CDR3s include the opening cysteine and the closing phenylalanine or tryptophan. A D gene is named only where the DNA matches it firmly.

d_call j_call v_call cdr3_aa
NA TRBJ1-1 TRBV29-1 CSVRLWAANTEAFF
NA NA TRBV7-8 CASSLARAGRRDNEQFF
TRBD1 TRBJ2-1 TRBV7-9 CASSLVGTGSAYNEQFF
NA TRBJ1-1 TRBV9 CASSAISGLEAFF
TRBD2 TRBJ2-1 TRBV6-5 CASSSGLAGSNEQFF
TRBD1 TRBJ1-1 TRBV14 CASSQGQGVSEAFF
TRBD1 TRBJ1-1 TRBV20-1 CSARPDRWTEAFF
TRBD1 TRBJ2-3 TRBV9 CASSPLTGVQETQYF
TRBD1 TRBJ2-7 TRBV4-2 CASSQGTGVEQYF
NA TRBJ1-4 TRBV19 CASLPRGAQEKLFF
NA TRBJ2-7 TRBV5-8 CASSLVEDYEQYF
NA TRBJ1-1 TRBV7-9 CASSFGWDEAFF
NA TRBJ1-1 TRBV12-3/TRBV12-4 CASILAGNTEAFF
NA TRBJ1-2 TRBV4-3 CASSQALGGSYGYTF
TRBD1 TRBJ2-3 TRBV25-1 CASSESSDRGRTDTQYF
TRBD1 TRBJ1-1 TRBV6-1 CASGDRVYTEAFF
NA TRBJ2-1 TRBV5-1 CASSLVGGLNEQFF
TRBD1 TRBJ2-7 TRBV29-1 CSVETGGHEQYF
NA TRBJ2-7 TRBV7-3 CASSLVQGSEQYF
NA TRBJ2-7 TRBV12-3/TRBV12-4 CASSFESVRDPYEQYF
NA TRBJ2-7 TRBV29-1 CSVEETGFNSYEQYF
NA TRBJ2-3 TRBV12-3/TRBV12-4 CASSFVPGSDAQYF
NA TRBJ2-7 TRBV20-1 CSAAKGSSSYEQYF
TRBD2 NA TRBV28 CASSGRLAEETQYF
NA TRBJ2-2 TRBV29-1 CSVRDISNTGELFF